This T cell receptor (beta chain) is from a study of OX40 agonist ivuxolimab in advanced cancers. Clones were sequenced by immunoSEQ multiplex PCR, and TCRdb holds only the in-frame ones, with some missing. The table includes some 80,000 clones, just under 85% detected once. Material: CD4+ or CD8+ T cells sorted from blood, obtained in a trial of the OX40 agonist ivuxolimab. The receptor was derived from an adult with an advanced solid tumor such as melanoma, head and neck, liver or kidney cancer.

CDR3 loop: CASSGRAQGAPNTGELFF. CDR3 nucleotide sequence: TGTGCTAGTTCGGGGCGAGCACAGGGGGCGCCGAACACCGGGGAGCTGTTTTTT. The chain has TRBV12-5 and TRBJ2-2; 9 bases line up with TRBD1. The CDR3 has 18 amino acids. Germline values: CDR1 LGHNT, CDR2 FRNRAP. V shed 8 bases and J 0 bases; nucleotides not matched to a gene: 13.